This T cell receptor beta chain originates from a study of molecular identifiers for immune sequencing clone quantification. The study, taken as a whole, reports: Clones exceeding 20 RNA copies carried over 97% of effector molecules but under 1% of naive-cell molecules.

A few counts support this clonotype. Its antigen remains unknown. V was pared by 1 base and J by 1 base, with 6 bases of the junction left unmatched. Germline-derived CDR1 and CDR2 are SEHNR and FQNEAQ (reference sequence). There are 16 residues in the CDR3. TCRdb reanalysed the PCR reads using MiXCR and keeps one entry per CDR3 protein. Among more than 95,000 distinct CDR3 sequences listed, roughly 26% were seen once. The source is a human donor in good health. Some libraries in this study had Jurkat cell RNA spiked in. The sequencing input was naive CD8+ T cells from blood, with Jurkat cell RNA spiked in. The subset denotes: FACS-sorted CD8+CD4-CCR7+CD45RA+ naive T cells. This rearrangement joins TRBV7-9 to TRBJ2-7, with 8 bases matching TRBD1. The CDR3 DNA sequence: TGTGCCAGCAGCTTAGTTTCGGGACAGGCGTCCTACGAGCAGTACTTC. Translation: CASSLVSGQASYEQYF.